This TCR beta chain was profiled in a study of blood T cell repertoires in COVID-19. Study-wide background: COVID-19 samples collected from the United States, Italy and Spain covered acute and convalescent phases. PBMCs, B-cell-depleted T cells, or T cells were the source of the cDNA or gDNA that made up the material.

The V and J ends lost 5 bases and 2 bases respectively, with 12 bases between them. CDR1 and CDR2 (germline): MNHEY, SMNVEV (reference sequence). The CDR3 length is 15 residues. Original processing methods: Estimated nucleated cell counts came from reference gene primer amplification. Using immunoSEQ multiplex PCR, the repertoire was profiled, and TCRdb retains in-frame clones only, with some absent. The V and J calls and the clone size are those of that table, but D and trimming were determined from the DNA. The table has 120,000 or so clones, 85% seen once. The receptor comes from a woman aged 80 or older with acute or convalescent COVID-19. The gene calls are TRBV27 and TRBJ1-4, with D possibly TRBD1 on 5 matching bases. The sequenced sample was peripheral blood. The CDR3 DNA reads TGTGCCAGCAGTCCCGTCGGGGGGACTAATGAAAAACTGTTTTTT. Translation: CASSPVGGTNEKLFF.